This TCR beta chain was captured by sequencing in a study of T cell responses to AZD1222 COVID-19 vaccine. This clone has just one count. The antigen remains undetermined. Broader study findings: Baseline testing showed seropositivity in only a handful of AZD1222 recipients. Possibly, clonal diversity was underestimated; donors were largely white British and included more females. Recipients of two AZD1222 doses showed rising Spike-specific TCR breadth and depth.

Germline trimming cut 4 bases from V and 7 bases from J; bases unmatched to any gene: 5. The CDR3 totals 13 residues. CDR1 and CDR2 from the germline V gene are MNHEY and SMNVEV (reference sequence). Method: immunoSEQ multiplex PCR; TCRdb's copy keeps in-frame clones and lacks some. This table holds about 69,000 clones, around four fifths found once. The source of this sequence is an adult who received the AZD1222 COVID-19 vaccine. The sample consisted of peripheral blood, taken 28 days after the second AZD1222 dose. The chain combines TRBV27 with TRBJ1-2; TRBD1 matches at 8 bases. The CDR3 DNA reads as TGTGCCAGCAGTTCCCGACAGGGGCTTGGCTACACCTTC. Its translation: CASSSRQGLGYTF.